This T cell receptor beta chain was observed in a study of response to subunit inactivated influenza vaccine. TCRdb analysed the RT-PCR reads with MiXCR anew, one entry per CDR3 protein. The sample yields hundreds of thousands of distinct CDR3 sequences, about 15% seen once. The study, taken as a whole, reports: With each seasonal influenza vaccination, the authors suggested, few new T cells are recruited.

The CDR3 has 11 residues. Germline lookup yields CDR1 SEHNR and CDR2 FQNEAQ (reference sequence). With regard to this clonotype: The antigen remains unidentified.

The TCR sequence derives from a man aged 45 to 65 who received an inactivated influenza vaccine. The chain combines TRBV7-9 with TRBJ2-7, with D possibly being TRBD1 or TRBD2 (5 bases each). The sequences come from PBMCs from blood, collected about 12 days after vaccination. The CDR3 spells CIKGTPYEQYF. As DNA, the CDR3 is TGTATCAAGGGGACCCCCTACGAGCAGTACTTC.